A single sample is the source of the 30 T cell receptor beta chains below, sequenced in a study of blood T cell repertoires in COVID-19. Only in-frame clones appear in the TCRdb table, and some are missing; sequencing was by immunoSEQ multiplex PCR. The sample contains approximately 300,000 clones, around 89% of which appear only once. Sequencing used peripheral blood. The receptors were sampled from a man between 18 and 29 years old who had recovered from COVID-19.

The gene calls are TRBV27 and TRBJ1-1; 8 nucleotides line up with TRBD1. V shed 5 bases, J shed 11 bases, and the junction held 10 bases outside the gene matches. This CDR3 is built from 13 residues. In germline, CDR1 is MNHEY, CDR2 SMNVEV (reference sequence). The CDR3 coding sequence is TGTGCCAGCAGTCCTCCAGGGGGCGCGAAGGCTTTCTTT. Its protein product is CASSPPGGAKAFF.

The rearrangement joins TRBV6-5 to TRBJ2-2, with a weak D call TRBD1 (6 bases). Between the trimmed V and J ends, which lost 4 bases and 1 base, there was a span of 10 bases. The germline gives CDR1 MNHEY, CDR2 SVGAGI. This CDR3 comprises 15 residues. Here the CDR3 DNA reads TGTGCCAGCAGTTCTCAGACAGGGAACACCGGGGAGCTGTTTTTT. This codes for CASSSQTGNTGELFF.

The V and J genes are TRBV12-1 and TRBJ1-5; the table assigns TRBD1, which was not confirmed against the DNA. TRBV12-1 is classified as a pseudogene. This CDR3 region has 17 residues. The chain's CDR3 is CASSFVLGTGSNQPQHF. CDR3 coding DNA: TGTGCCAGCAGCTTTGTATTGGGGACAGGGAGTAATCAGCCCCAGCATTTT.

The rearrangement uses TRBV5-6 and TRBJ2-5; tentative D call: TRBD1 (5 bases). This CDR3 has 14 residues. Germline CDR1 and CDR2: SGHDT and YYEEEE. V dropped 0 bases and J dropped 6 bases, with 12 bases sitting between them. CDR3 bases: TGTGCCAGCAGCTTGGCAGGGTTCGGACAGACCCAGTACTTC. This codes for CASSLAGFGQTQYF.

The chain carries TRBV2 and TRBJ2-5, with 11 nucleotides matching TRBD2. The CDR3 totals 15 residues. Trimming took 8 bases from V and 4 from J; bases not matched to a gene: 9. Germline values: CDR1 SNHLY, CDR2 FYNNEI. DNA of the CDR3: TGTGCCAGCTGTACTAGCGGGAGTTATGGAGAGACCCAGTACTTC. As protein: CASCTSGSYGETQYF.

The CDR3 protein is CASSQEPQGNTGELFF. CDR3 DNA sequence: TGCGCCAGCAGCCAAGAACCTCAGGGGAACACCGGGGAGCTGTTTTTT. V is TRBV4-1 and J is TRBJ2-2; the D gene is possibly TRBD1 (5 bases). Trimming removed 0 bases at V and 1 base at J, with 9 bases between. This CDR3 is built from 16 residues. The germline CDR1 and CDR2 sequences are MGHRA and YSYEKL.

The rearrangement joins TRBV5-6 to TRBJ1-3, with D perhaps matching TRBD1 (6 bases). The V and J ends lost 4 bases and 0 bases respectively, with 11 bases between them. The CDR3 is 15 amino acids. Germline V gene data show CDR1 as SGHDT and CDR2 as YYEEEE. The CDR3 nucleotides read TGTGCCAGCAGCCCGGGACACCGCTCTGGAAACACCATATATTTT. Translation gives CASSPGHRSGNTIYF.

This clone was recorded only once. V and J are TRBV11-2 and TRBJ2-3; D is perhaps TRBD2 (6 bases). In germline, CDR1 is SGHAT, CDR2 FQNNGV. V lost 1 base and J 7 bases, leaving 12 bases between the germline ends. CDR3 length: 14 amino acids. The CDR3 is CASSLGGGGYTQYF. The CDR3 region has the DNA TGTGCCAGCAGCTTAGGGGGCGGAGGGTATACGCAGTATTTT.

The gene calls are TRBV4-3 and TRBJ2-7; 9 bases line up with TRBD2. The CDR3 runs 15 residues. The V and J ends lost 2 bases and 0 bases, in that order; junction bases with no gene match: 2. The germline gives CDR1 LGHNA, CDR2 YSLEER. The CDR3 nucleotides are TGCGCCAGCAGCCAAATAGCGGGGGACTCCTACGAGCAGTACTTC. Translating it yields CASSQIAGDSYEQYF.

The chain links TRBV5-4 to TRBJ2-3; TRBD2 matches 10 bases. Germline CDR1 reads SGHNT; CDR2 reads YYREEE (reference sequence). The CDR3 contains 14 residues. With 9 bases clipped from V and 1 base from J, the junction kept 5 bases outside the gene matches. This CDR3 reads CATSGLAGTDTQYF. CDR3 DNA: TGTGCCACCAGTGGACTAGCGGGCACAGATACGCAGTATTTT.

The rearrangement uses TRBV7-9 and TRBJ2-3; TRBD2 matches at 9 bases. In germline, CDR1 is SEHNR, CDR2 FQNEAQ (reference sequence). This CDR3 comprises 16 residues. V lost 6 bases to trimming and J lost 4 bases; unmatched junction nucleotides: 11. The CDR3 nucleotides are TGTGCCAGCAGTCCGACTAGCGGAAAAGGGGCAGATACGCAGTATTTT. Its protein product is CASSPTSGKGADTQYF. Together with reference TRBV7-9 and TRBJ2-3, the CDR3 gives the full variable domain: DTGVSQNPRHKITKRGQNVTFRCDPISEHNRLYWYRQTLGQGPEFLTYFQNEAQLEKSRLLSDRFSAERPKGSFSTLEIQRTEQGDSAMYLCASSPTSGKGADTQYFGPGTRLTVL.

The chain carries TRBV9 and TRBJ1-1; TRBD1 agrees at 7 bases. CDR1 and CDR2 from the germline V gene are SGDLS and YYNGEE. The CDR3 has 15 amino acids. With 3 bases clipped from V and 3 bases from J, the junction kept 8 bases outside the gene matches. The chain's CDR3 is CASSAKQGTDTEAFF. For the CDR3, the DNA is TGTGCCAGCAGCGCTAAACAGGGGACTGACACTGAAGCTTTCTTT. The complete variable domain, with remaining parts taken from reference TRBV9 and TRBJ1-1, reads DSGVTQTPKHLITATGQRVTLRCSPRSGDLSVYWYQQSLDQGLQFLIQYYNGEERAKGNILERFSAQQFPDLHSELNLSSLELGDSALYFCASSAKQGTDTEAFFGQGTRLTVV.

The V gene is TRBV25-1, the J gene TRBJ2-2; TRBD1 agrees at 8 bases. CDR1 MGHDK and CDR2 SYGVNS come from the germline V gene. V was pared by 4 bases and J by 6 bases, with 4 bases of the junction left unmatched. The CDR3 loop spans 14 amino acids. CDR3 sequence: CASSGQGIAGELFF. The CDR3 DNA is TGTGCCAGCAGTGGACAGGGGATTGCCGGGGAGCTGTTTTTT.

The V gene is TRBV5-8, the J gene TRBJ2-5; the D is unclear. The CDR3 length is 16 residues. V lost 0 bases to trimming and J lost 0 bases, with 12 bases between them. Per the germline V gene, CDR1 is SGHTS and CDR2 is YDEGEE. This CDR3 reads CASSLAGEADQETQYF. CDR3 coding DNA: TGTGCCAGCAGCTTGGCCGGCGAGGCTGACCAAGAGACCCAGTACTTC.

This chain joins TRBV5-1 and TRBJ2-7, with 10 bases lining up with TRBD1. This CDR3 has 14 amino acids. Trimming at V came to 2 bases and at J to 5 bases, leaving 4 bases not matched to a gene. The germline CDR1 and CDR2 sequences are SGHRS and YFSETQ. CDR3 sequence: CASSFSGQGHEQYF. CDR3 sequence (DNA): TGCGCCAGCAGCTTCTCGGGACAGGGGCACGAGCAGTACTTC.

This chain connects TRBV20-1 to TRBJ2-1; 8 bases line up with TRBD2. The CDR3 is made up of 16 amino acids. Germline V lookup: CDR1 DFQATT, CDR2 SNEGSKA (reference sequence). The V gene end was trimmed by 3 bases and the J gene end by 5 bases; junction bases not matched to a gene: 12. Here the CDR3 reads CSASLLGLGSDNEQFF. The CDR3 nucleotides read TGCAGTGCTAGTTTACTGGGACTAGGGTCAGACAATGAGCAGTTCTTC.

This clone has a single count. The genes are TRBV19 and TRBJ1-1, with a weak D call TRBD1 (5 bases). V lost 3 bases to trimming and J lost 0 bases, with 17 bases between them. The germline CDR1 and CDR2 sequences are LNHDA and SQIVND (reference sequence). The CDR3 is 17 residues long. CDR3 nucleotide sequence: TGTGCCAGTAGTATCATCCTGGGGACTGGAATGAACACTGAAGCTTTCTTT. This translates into CASSIILGTGMNTEAFF.

The DNA for the CDR3 is TGTGCCAGCAGTTACGGGAGGACACTGAACACTGAAGCTTTCTTT. Encoded protein: CASSYGRTLNTEAFF. The rearrangement uses TRBV6-5 and TRBJ1-1; possibly TRBD1 for D (5 bases). The CDR3 covers 15 residues. Trimming removed 2 bases from V and 0 bases from J, with 10 bases in between. From germline, CDR1 is MNHEY and CDR2 SVGAGI.

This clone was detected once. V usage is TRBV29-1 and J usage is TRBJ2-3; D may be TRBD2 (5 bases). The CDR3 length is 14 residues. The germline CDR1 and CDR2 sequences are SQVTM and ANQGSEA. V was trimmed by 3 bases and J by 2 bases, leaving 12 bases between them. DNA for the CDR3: TGCAGCGTTGAGCTAGCTGAACCCACAGATACGCAGTATTTT. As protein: CSVELAEPTDTQYF.

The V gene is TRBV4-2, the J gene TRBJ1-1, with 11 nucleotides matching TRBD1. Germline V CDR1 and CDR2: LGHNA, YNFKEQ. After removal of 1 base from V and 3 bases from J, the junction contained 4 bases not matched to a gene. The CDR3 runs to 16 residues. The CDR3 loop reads CASSQARTGGYTEAFF. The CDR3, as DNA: TGTGCCAGCAGCCAAGCTAGGACAGGGGGCTACACTGAAGCTTTCTTT.

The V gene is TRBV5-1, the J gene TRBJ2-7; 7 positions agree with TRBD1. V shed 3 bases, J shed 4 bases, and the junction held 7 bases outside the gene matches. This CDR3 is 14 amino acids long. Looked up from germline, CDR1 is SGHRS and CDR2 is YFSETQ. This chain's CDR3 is CASSWGQIGYEQYF. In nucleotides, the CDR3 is TGCGCCAGCAGCTGGGGACAGATTGGTTACGAGCAGTACTTC.

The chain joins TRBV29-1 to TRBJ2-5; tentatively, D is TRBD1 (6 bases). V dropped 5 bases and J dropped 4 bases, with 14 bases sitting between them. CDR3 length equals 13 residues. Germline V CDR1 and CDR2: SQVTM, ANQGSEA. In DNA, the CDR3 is TGCAGCGTTTTCAGGGGAGCCGCAGAGACCCAGTACTTC. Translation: CSVFRGAAETQYF. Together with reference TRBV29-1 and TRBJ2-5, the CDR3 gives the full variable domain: SAVISQKPSRDICQRGTSLTIQCQVDSQVTMMFWYRQQPGQSLTLIATANQGSEATYESGFVIDKFPISRPNLTFSTLTVSNMSPEDSSIYLCSVFRGAAETQYFGPGTRLLVL.

The CDR3 bases are TGCGCCAGCAGCTTGGCCCGCTACGACAGACTTGAAAAACTGTTTTTT. Protein: CASSLARYDRLEKLFF. The chain carries TRBV5-1 and TRBJ1-4; possible D gene TRBD1, 5 bases. In germline, CDR1 is SGHRS, CDR2 YFSETQ. Trimming removed 0 bases at V and 7 bases at J, with 16 bases between. The CDR3 spans 16 residues.

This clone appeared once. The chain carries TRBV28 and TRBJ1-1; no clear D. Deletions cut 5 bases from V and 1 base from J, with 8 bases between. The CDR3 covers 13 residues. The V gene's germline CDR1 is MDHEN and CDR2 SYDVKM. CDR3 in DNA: TGTGCCAGCAGTCTTCGACAGAACACTGAAGCTTTCTTT. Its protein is CASSLRQNTEAFF. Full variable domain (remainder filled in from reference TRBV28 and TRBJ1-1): DVKVTQSSRYLVKRTGEKVFLECVQDMDHENMFWYRQDPGLGLRLIYFSYDVKMKEKGDIPEGYSVSREKKERFSLILESASTNQTSMYLCASSLRQNTEAFFGQGTRLTVV.

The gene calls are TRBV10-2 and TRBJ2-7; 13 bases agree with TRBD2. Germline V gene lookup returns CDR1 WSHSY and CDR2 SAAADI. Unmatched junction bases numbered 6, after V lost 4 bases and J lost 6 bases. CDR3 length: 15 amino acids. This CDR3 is CASSAGLAGASEQYF. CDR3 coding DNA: TGCGCCAGCAGTGCCGGACTAGCGGGAGCCTCCGAGCAGTACTTC.

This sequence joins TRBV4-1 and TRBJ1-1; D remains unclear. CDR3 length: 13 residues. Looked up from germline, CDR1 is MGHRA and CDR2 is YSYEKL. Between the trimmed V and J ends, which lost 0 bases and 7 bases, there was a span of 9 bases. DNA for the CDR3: TGCGCCAGCAGCCAAGAAGGAGTGCTTGAAGCTTTCTTT. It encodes CASSQEGVLEAFF.

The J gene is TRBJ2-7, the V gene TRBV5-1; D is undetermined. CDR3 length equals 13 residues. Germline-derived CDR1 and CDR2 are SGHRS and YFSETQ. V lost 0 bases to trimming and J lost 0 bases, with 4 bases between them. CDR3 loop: CASSLDYSYEQYF. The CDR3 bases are TGCGCCAGCAGCTTGGACTACTCCTACGAGCAGTACTTC.

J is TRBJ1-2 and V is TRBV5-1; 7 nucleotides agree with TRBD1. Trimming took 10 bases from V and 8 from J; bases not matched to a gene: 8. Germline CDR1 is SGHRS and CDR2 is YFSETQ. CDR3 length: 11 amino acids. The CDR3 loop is CAGRQGGGYTF. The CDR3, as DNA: TGCGCCGGAAGACAGGGTGGAGGCTACACCTTC.

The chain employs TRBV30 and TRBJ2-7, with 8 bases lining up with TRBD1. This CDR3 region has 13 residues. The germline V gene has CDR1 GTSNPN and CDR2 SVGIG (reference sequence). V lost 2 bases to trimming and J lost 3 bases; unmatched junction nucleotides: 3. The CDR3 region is CAWSLGQGYEQYF. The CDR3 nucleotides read TGTGCCTGGAGTCTAGGACAGGGCTACGAGCAGTACTTC.

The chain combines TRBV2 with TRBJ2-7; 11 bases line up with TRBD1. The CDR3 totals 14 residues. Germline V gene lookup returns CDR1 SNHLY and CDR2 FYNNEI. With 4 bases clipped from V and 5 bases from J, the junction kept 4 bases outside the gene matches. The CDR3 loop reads CASSGGQGENEQYF. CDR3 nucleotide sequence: TGTGCCAGCAGTGGGGGACAGGGGGAGAACGAGCAGTACTTC.